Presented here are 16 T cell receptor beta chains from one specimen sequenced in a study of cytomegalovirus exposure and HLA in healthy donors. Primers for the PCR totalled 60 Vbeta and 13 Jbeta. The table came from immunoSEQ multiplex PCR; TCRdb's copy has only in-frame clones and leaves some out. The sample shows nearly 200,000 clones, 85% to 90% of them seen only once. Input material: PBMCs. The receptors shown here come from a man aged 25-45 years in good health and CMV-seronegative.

The CDR3 coding sequence is TGTGCCAGCACCCCGAGGGAGGGCGAGCAGTACTTC. Translation: CASTPREGEQYF. V gene TRBV28 combines with J gene TRBJ2-7; 7 nucleotides agree with TRBD2. The CDR3 sequence is 12 residues long. Germline CDR1 MDHEN, CDR2 SYDVKM. V was pared by 7 bases and J by 6 bases, with 6 bases of the junction left unmatched.

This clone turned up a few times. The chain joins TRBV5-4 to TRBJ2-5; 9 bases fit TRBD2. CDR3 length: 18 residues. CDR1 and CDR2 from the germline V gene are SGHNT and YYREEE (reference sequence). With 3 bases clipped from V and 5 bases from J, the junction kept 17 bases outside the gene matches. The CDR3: CASSWGRGSSGRGETQYF. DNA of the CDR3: TGTGCCAGCAGCTGGGGACGGGGTAGTAGCGGGAGAGGGGAGACCCAGTACTTC.

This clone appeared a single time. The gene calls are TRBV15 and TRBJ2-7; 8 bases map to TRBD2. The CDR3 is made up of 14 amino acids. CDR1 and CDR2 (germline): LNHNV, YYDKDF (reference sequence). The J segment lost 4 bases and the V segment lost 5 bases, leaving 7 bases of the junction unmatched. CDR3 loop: CATSAGGSQYEQYF. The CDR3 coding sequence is TGTGCCACCAGCGCGGGGGGTTCACAATACGAGCAGTACTTC.

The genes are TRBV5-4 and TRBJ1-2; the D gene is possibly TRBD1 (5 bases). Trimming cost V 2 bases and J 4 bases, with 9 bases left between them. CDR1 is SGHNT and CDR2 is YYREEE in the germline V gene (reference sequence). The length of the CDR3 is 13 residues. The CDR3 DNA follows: TGTGCCAGCAGCTTTGCAGGGTCCTATGGCTACACCTTC. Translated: CASSFAGSYGYTF.

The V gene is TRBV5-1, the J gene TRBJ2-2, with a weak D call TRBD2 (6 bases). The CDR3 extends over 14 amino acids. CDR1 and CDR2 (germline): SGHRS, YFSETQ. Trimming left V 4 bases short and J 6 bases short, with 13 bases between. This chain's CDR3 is CASSPSGGAGELFF. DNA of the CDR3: TGCGCCAGCAGCCCCTCCGGCGGGGCCGGGGAGCTGTTTTTT.

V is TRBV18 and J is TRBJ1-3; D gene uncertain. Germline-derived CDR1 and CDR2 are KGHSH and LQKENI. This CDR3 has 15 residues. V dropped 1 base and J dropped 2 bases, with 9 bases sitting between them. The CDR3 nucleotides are TGTGCCAGCTCACCACTTTCTAGTGCTGGAAACACCATATATTTT. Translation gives CASSPLSSAGNTIYF.

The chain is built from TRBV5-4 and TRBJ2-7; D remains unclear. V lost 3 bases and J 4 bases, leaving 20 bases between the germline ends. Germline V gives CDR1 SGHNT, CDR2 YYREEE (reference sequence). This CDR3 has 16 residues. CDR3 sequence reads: CASSSPPPAGNYEQYF. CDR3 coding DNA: TGTGCCAGCAGCTCACCCCCCCCCGCAGGAAATTACGAGCAGTACTTC.

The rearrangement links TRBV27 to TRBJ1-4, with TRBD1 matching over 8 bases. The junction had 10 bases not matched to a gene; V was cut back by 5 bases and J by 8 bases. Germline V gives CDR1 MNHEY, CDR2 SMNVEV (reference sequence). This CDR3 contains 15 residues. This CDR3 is CASSTRTGLVEKLFF. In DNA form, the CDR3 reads TGTGCCAGCAGTACCCGGACAGGGCTGGTAGAAAAACTGTTTTTT.

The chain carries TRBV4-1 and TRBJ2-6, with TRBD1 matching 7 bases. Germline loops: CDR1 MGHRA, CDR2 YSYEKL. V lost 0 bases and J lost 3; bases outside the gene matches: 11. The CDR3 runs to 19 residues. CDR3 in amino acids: CASSQEQGRLPFGANVLTF. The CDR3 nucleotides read TGCGCCAGCAGCCAAGAACAGGGGCGGCTCCCCTTTGGGGCCAACGTCCTGACTTTC.

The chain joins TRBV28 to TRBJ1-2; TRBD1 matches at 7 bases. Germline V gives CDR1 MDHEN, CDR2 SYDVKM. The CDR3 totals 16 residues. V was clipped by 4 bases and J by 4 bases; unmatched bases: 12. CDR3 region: CASSSLVADRVYGYTF. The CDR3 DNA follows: TGTGCCAGCAGTTCCTTAGTCGCCGACAGGGTCTATGGCTACACCTTC.

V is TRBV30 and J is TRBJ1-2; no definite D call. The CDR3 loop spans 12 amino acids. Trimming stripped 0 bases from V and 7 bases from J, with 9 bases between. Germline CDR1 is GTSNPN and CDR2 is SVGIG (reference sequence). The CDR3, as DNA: TGTGCCTGGAGTGTACTGTCTGGTGGCTACACCTTC. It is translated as CAWSVLSGGYTF. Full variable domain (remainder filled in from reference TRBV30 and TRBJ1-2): SQTIHQWPATLVQPVGSPLSLECTVEGTSNPNLYWYRQAAGRGLQLLFYSVGIGQISSEVPQNLSASRPQDRQFILSSKKLLLSDSGFYLCAWSVLSGGYTFGSGTRLTVV.

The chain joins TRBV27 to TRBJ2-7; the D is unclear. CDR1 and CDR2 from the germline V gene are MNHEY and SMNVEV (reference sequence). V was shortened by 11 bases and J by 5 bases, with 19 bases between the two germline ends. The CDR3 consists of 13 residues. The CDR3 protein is CASKPRGYDEQYF. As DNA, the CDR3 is TGTGCCTCAAAACCACGCGGATATGACGAGCAGTACTTC.

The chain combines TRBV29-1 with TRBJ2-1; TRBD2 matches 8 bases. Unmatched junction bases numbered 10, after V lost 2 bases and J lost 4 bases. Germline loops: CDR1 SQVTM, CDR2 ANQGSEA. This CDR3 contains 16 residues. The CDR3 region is CSVERRGGLEYNEQFF. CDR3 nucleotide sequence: TGCAGCGTTGAAAGACGAGGGGGACTAGAATACAATGAGCAGTTCTTC.

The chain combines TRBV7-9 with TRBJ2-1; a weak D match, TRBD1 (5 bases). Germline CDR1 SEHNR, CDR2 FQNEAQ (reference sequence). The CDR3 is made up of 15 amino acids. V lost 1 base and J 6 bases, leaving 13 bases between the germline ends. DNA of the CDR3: TGTGCCAGCAGCTTAGGCCAGGGTGCTGTCAATGAGCAGTTCTTC. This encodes CASSLGQGAVNEQFF.

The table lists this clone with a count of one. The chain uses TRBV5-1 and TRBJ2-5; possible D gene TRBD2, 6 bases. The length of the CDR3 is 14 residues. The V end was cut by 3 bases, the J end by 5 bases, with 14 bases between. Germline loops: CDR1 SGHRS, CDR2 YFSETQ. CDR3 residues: CASSSQTSSETQYF. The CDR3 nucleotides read TGCGCCAGCAGCTCACAGACTAGTTCCGAGACCCAGTACTTC.

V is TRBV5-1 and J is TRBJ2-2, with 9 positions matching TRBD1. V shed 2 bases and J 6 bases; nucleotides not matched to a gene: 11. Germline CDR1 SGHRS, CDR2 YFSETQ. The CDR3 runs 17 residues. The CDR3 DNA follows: TGCGCCAGCAGCTTTCGGACAGGGGACGCGGGCGCCGGGGAGCTGTTTTTT. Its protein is CASSFRTGDAGAGELFF.